A selection of T cell receptor beta chains follows, all from one sample in a study of regulatory T cells in long-lasting Graves disease. Each CDR3 protein is one row after TCRdb ran MiXCR on the multiplex PCR reads. The sample lists under 450,000 distinct CDR3 sequences; roughly 10% were seen once. The data were also submitted as part of a second study, on T cells in Graves' hyperthyroidism and ophthalmopathy.

The sequences come from peripheral blood mononuclear cells (PBMCs), collected at new diagnosis, from a patient treated with antithyroid drugs. These receptors were taken from a woman under 30 with Graves disease. CDR3s include the opening cysteine and the closing phenylalanine or tryptophan.

J | V | CDR3
TRBJ1-3 | TRBV7-2 | CASSLSWGRNTIYF
TRBJ2-2 | TRBV28 | CAGLSLGGELFF
TRBJ2-2 | TRBV3-1 | CASSQARDRPIMGGQSHTGELFF
TRBJ2-3 | TRBV12-3/TRBV12-4 | CASSSLAGTPSTDTQYF
TRBJ1-1 | TRBV11-1 | CASSGQWNTEAFF
TRBJ1-2 | TRBV15 | CATSRDMDSASYGYTF
TRBJ2-5 | TRBV9 | CASSPDTGGGFQETQYF
TRBJ2-2 | TRBV25-1 | CASSGSARLNTGELFF
TRBJ1-2 | TRBV6-1 | CASSRQGPQDYGYTF
TRBJ2-1 | TRBV7-9 | CASSTKIGPTSNEQFF
TRBJ1-3 | TRBV10-1 | CASSLTTSGNTIYF
TRBJ2-7 | TRBV28 | CASRTLALTYEQYF
TRBJ2-7 | TRBV27 | CASSLSPGLLYEQYF
TRBJ2-2 | TRBV9 | CASSVESSGSNTGELFF
TRBJ2-5 | TRBV7-9 | CASSPWERPKHQETQYF
TRBJ2-7 | TRBV7-9 | CASSLGQGRNYEQYF
TRBJ1-6 | TRBV7-2 | CASSLEGGGSPLHF
TRBJ1-1 | TRBV30 | CAWSRDTEAFF
TRBJ2-2 | TRBV13 | CASSSRTLTTGELFF
TRBJ2-1 | TRBV3-1 | CASSQDSGPFF